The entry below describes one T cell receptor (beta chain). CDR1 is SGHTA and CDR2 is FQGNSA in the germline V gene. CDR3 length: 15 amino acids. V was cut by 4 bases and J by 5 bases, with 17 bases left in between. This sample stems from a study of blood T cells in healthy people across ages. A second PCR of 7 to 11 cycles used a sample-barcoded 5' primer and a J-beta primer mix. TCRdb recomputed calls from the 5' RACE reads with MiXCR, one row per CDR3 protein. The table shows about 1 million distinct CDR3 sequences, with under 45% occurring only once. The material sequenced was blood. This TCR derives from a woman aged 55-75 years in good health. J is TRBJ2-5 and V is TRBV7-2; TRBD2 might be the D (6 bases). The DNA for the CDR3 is TGTGCCAGCAGCTCTCCGAAGTGGGCGGGGGAGACCCAGTACTTC. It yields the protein CASSSPKWAGETQYF.